This is a list of T cell receptor beta chains from one sample in a study of blood T cell repertoires in COVID-19. The data were produced by immunoSEQ multiplex PCR, yet TCRdb's version contains in-frame clones alone and is incomplete. The data show roughly 180,000 clones, roughly 84% seen once. The material sequenced was peripheral blood. The receptor source for this set is a woman older than 75 with active or convalescent COVID-19. Each CDR3 is given with its conserved first and last residue. The order of the fields is J gene, V gene, D gene, clone size, CDR3 DNA, CDR3 protein. A D gene is named only where the DNA matches it firmly. Some rows have no size entry. The others give once, few or many, or a class for an expanded clone.

TRBJ2-2	TRBV24-1	TRBD1	.	TGTGCCACCAAGAACAGGGGTGACACCGGGGAGCTGTTTTTT	CATKNRGDTGELFF
TRBJ1-3	TRBV5-1	TRBD1	.	TGCGCCAGCAGTACAGGGGGCCCTGGAAACACCATATATTTT	CASSTGGPGNTIYF
TRBJ2-3	TRBV12-5	TRBD2	.	TGTGCTAGTGGTTTGGGACTAGCGGGCACAGATACGCAGTATTTT	CASGLGLAGTDTQYF
TRBJ2-6	TRBV19	.	once	TGTGCCAGTGGACAGCCCGGGCGGTCTGGGGCCAACGTCCTGACTTTC	CASGQPGRSGANVLTF
TRBJ2-5	TRBV5-1	.	few	TGCGCCAGGTCCGACCAAGAGACCCAGTACTTC	CARSDQETQYF
TRBJ1-2	TRBV27	TRBD1	.	TGTGCCAGCACCAGCCGGGTAGGACAGGGGTTATCTGGCTACACCTTC	CASTSRVGQGLSGYTF
TRBJ2-3	TRBV10-3	TRBD2	.	TGTGCCATCAGTGGTTCCCTACGACTAGCGGATACGCAGTATTTT	CAISGSLRLADTQYF
TRBJ2-6	TRBV19	.	.	TGTGCCAGTAGCCTGGACACCGCCTCTGGGGCCAACGTCCTGACTTTC	CASSLDTASGANVLTF
TRBJ2-7	TRBV27	TRBD1	few	TGTGCCAGCAGTCGAAAACCTCCTACCGGGACAGGCCTCTCCTACGAGCAGTACTTC	CASSRKPPTGTGLSYEQYF
TRBJ2-1	TRBV5-1	.	.	TGCGCCAGCAGCTTGGAGGGAGACGCCTACAATGAGCAGTTCTTC	CASSLEGDAYNEQFF
TRBJ1-2	TRBV18	.	.	TGTGCCAGCTCACCATTACCTCCCCAAGGGGACTATGGCTACACCTTC	CASSPLPPQGDYGYTF
TRBJ2-3	TRBV5-1	TRBD2	.	TGCGCCAGCAGCTTGGGGGTGACTAGCGGGGCTAGCACAGATACGCAGTATTTT	CASSLGVTSGASTDTQYF
TRBJ1-5	TRBV6-6	TRBD1	.	TGTGCCAGCAGCACAGACAGGGGTAGCAATCAGCCCCAGCATTTT	CASSTDRGSNQPQHF
TRBJ2-3	TRBV10-3	TRBD2	.	TGTGCCATCAGCCAGGGGACTAGCGGGGCCACAGATACGCAGTATTTT	CAISQGTSGATDTQYF
TRBJ1-1	TRBV11-2	.	.	TGTGCCAGCAGCTTAGTACGGGGATTGAACACTGAAGCTTTCTTT	CASSLVRGLNTEAFF
TRBJ1-1	TRBV7-9	.	few	TGTGCCAGCAGCTTAGAAGGCAGGGTGGGAGCTTTCTTT	CASSLEGRVGAFF
TRBJ2-1	TRBV30	.	.	TGTGCCTGGAGAAGGCAGGGAGGTGAGCAGTTCTTC	CAWRRQGGEQFF
TRBJ1-4	TRBV4-1	.	.	TGCGCCAGCAGCCCTGGTAAGGGGCGCCCCAATGAAAAACTGTTTTTT	CASSPGKGRPNEKLFF
TRBJ2-1	TRBV2	.	.	TGTGCCAGCGATCGGGAAGAGGGGCAGTTCTTC	CASDREEGQFF
TRBJ2-2	TRBV28	TRBD2	.	TGTGCCAGCAGTTTCCAGGAGACTAGCGGGAGATGGGGGATAGACACCGGGGAGCTGTTTTTT	CASSFQETSGRWGIDTGELFF
TRBJ2-3	TRBV10-1	TRBD2	few	TGCGCCAGCAGTGACGGGAGGTCAGATACGCAGTATTTT	CASSDGRSDTQYF
TRBJ1-1	TRBV6-5	.	few	TGTGCCAGCGGGGGGGGCGGACGAAGCACTGAAGCTTTCTTT	CASGGGGRSTEAFF
TRBJ2-5	TRBV18	.	once	TGTGCCAGCTCACCACTCTCAGGGGAAGGGGAGACCCAGTACTTC	CASSPLSGEGETQYF
TRBJ2-5	TRBV5-8	TRBD1	.	TGTGCCAGCAGCCCCCGGGACAGGGGCGAGACCCAGTACTTC	CASSPRDRGETQYF
TRBJ1-5	TRBV9	TRBD1	.	TGTGCCAGCAGTTCAGGACAGGGCAGCAATCAGCCCCAGCATTTT	CASSSGQGSNQPQHF
TRBJ1-2	TRBV20-1	.	.	TGCAGTGCCTCGGGGGGAGGCTACACCTTC	CSASGGGYTF
TRBJ1-2	TRBV6-5	.	once	TGTGCCAGCAGGGGGCCCTTGGGAGGCTACACCTTC	CASRGPLGGYTF
TRBJ1-5	TRBV29-1	.	.	TGCAGCGGGGGGGACGGGGGGGATCAGCCCCAGCATTTT	CSGGDGGDQPQHF
TRBJ2-7	TRBV3-1/TRBV3-2	TRBD2	.	TGTGCCTTCCCCCGGGAGGAAGCCTACGAGCAGTACTTC	CAFPREEAYEQYF
TRBJ2-7	TRBV6-5	.	few	TGTGCCAGCGCGGAGGGAGTCTACGAGCAGTACTTC	CASAEGVYEQYF
TRBJ2-7	TRBV20-1	.	.	TGCAGTGCTAGTCAACCCCAGGGCCACGAGCAGTACTTC	CSASQPQGHEQYF
TRBJ1-4	TRBV5-1	TRBD1	once	TGCGCCAGCAGCTTTACAGGGGGCAGGACTAATGAAAAACTGTTTTTT	CASSFTGGRTNEKLFF
TRBJ2-7	TRBV5-4	TRBD2	few	TGTGCCAGCAGCCCTGGGGGGGTAGCGGGAATCTCCTACGAGCAGTACTTC	CASSPGGVAGISYEQYF
TRBJ1-2	TRBV5-4	TRBD1	few	TGTGCCAGCAGCATAGAAACCGGGACAGGGAGTAACTATGGCTACACCTTC	CASSIETGTGSNYGYTF
TRBJ2-4	TRBV2	.	.	TGTGCCAGCAGTGACAGGGGCCAAAACATTCAGTACTTC	CASSDRGQNIQYF
TRBJ1-1	TRBV3-1/TRBV3-2	TRBD1	.	TGTGCCAGCAGCCACTACGGACAGGGAAGCTCGGGCACTGAAGCTTTCTTT	CASSHYGQGSSGTEAFF
TRBJ1-2	TRBV5-1	.	.	TGCGCCAGCAGCTTGGATCAGGGGCGGACAGACCCCTATGGCTACACCTTC	CASSLDQGRTDPYGYTF
TRBJ1-2	TRBV21-1	.	.	TGTGCCAGCAACCCCGACAGGGGGCCGCACTATGGCTACACCTTC	CASNPDRGPHYGYTF
TRBJ1-5	TRBV12-3/TRBV12-4	TRBD1	once	TGTGCCAGCGGACAGGGGGCAGGACAGCCCCAGCATTTT	CASGQGAGQPQHF
TRBJ2-7	TRBV4-1	.	.	TGCGCCAGCAGCCAAGAATCGGGCAGGGCGAGTTCCTACGAGCAGTACTTC	CASSQESGRASSYEQYF
TRBJ2-2	TRBV11-1	TRBD2	.	TGTGCCAGCAGTTTATGGACTAGCGCTAACACCGGGGAGCTGTTTTTT	CASSLWTSANTGELFF
TRBJ2-1	TRBV24-1	.	.	TGTGCCACCAGTGAGCCAGGGTTCAATGAGCAGTTCTTC	CATSEPGFNEQFF
TRBJ1-5	TRBV2	.	once	TGTGCCAGCAGTGAAGGTCAGAATCAGCCCCAGCATTTT	CASSEGQNQPQHF
TRBJ1-1	TRBV7-3	TRBD1	.	TGTGCCAGCAGCCAGGGGGCCGGAGGTGAAGCTTTCTTT	CASSQGAGGEAFF
TRBJ1-1	TRBV5-6	.	.	TGTGCCAGCAGCTTCCGGGATTGGACTGAAGCTTTCTTT	CASSFRDWTEAFF
TRBJ2-7	TRBV5-6	.	.	TGTGCCAGCAGCTCTGGGGGGATAGCCTACGAGCAGTACTTC	CASSSGGIAYEQYF
TRBJ1-1	TRBV6-5	TRBD1	.	TGTGCCAGCAGTAGGGGACAGGGGTATGAAGCTTTCTTT	CASSRGQGYEAFF